This T cell receptor (beta chain) was captured by sequencing in a study of neoadjuvant anti-PD-1 for oral cavity cancer. Background on the study: Most patients had three to four biweekly doses of 3 mg/kg nivolumab before resection.

Sequencing was performed with immunoSEQ multiplex PCR; in TCRdb, only in-frame clones are kept and a portion is missing. The table lists around 65,000 clones, 70% to 90% of them singletons. Trimming pared 2 bases from V and 0 bases from J, leaving 17 bases between. The length of the CDR3 is 18 residues. The germline V gene has CDR1 KGHSH and CDR2 LQKENI. Noted time point: after neoadjuvant nivolumab, at surgical resection. The genes are TRBV18 and TRBJ2-1; either TRBD1 or TRBD2 may supply D (5 bases each). This TCR was sampled from a person aged 40-85 years with oral cavity squamous cell carcinoma. The material was PBMCs, obtained after nivolumab (anti-PD-1) treatment. CDR3 residues: CASSPRDPRASSYNEQFF. The CDR3 coding sequence is TGTGCCAGCTCACCAAGGGACCCAAGGGCTAGCTCCTACAATGAGCAGTTCTTC.